The entry below gives a single T cell receptor beta chain sequence along with its context. No antigen is known for it. Time point specified: newly diagnosed, previously untreated cHL patient sample. The investigators isolated CD8+ T cells from thawed PBMCs using magnetic negative selection. Researchers used newly diagnosed, untreated classical Hodgkin lymphoma PBMCs for comparison. This sample is drawn from a study of PD-1 blockade in classical Hodgkin lymphoma. Study observations and caveats: Causes of the repertoire differences remain undefined, possibly disease activity or prior therapy. Reports described newly diagnosed patients as having lower baseline TCR diversity than healthy donors.

Generated by immunoSEQ multiplex PCR, the TCRdb table keeps only in-frame clones and is missing some. The table lists approximately 9,300 clones, 91% of them singletons. This CDR3 has 17 amino acids. V lost 5 bases and J lost 5; bases outside the gene matches: 11. The germline V gene has CDR1 LNHNV and CDR2 YYDKDF (reference sequence). The receptor was derived from a human donor with classical Hodgkin lymphoma. V gene TRBV15 combines with J gene TRBJ2-3, with 12 nucleotides matching TRBD2. Sequencing used CD8+ T cells from blood. The chain's CDR3 is CATSASASGREIDTQYF. DNA for the CDR3: TGTGCCACCAGCGCTAGCGCTAGCGGGAGGGAGATAGATACGCAGTATTTT.